The 14 T cell receptor beta chains presented below share a single source sample, sequenced in a study of PD-1 blockade in classical Hodgkin lymphoma. The data were produced by immunoSEQ multiplex PCR, yet TCRdb's version contains in-frame clones alone and is incomplete. The sample shows 40,000 to 50,000 clones, roughly 78% of them seen only once. Each patient's relapse followed autologous stem cell transplantation, and brentuximab vedotin exposure varied. This specimen consisted of peripheral blood mononuclear cells (PBMCs), obtained at baseline. The receptors come from a human donor with classical Hodgkin lymphoma.

The rearrangement uses TRBV27 and TRBJ1-6; TRBD1 is a possible D gene (6 bases). Germline values: CDR1 MNHEY, CDR2 SMNVEV (reference sequence). The CDR3 has 13 amino acids. V lost 6 bases to trimming and J lost 6 bases, with 9 bases between them. In DNA form, the CDR3 reads TGTGCCAGCAGGGGACAAGTTAATTCACCCCTCCACTTT. As protein: CASRGQVNSPLHF.

CDR3 in amino acids: CASSQETSRAGANVLTF. The CDR3 nucleotides are TGCGCCAGCAGCCAAGAAACGTCGAGGGCTGGGGCCAACGTCCTGACTTTC. This chain links TRBV4-1 with TRBJ2-6; TRBD2 is a possible D gene (5 bases). Trimming removed 0 bases at V and 2 bases at J, with 11 bases between. The CDR3 has 17 amino acids. Looked up from germline, CDR1 is MGHRA and CDR2 is YSYEKL.

This clone showed up just a few times. This chain joins TRBV5-5 and TRBJ2-1, with D uncertain. Germline assignment: CDR1 SGHKS and CDR2 YYEKEE (reference sequence). The CDR3 spans 14 residues. The V gene lost 3 bases and the J gene lost 8 bases, with 15 bases spanning the gap. The CDR3 bases are TGTGCCAGCAGCTATTACGGGTCGAACGATGAGCAGTTCTTC. Protein: CASSYYGSNDEQFF.

The rearrangement joins TRBV11-1 to TRBJ2-5; a possible D gene is TRBD1 (5 bases). Trimming removed 10 bases at V and 5 bases at J, with 14 bases between. The CDR3 covers 12 residues. Germline CDR1 and CDR2: SGHAT and FQDESV (reference sequence). CDR3 in DNA: TGTGCCACCTCCAGGGTAGGGGAGACCCAGTACTTC. Protein sequence: CATSRVGETQYF.

The V gene is TRBV19, the J gene TRBJ2-7; TRBD2 is a possible D gene (5 bases). V gave up 1 base and J gave up 2 bases, with 15 bases separating them. Per germline, CDR1 LNHDA and CDR2 SQIVND (reference sequence). The CDR3 totals 16 residues. The CDR3 here is CASSIGARELTYEQYF. The CDR3 bases are TGTGCCAGTAGTATAGGAGCCCGGGAACTGACCTACGAGCAGTACTTC.

The table lists this clone with a count of one. J is TRBJ1-6 and V is TRBV5-4; tentative D call: TRBD1 (5 bases). The length of the CDR3 is 15 residues. The germline gives CDR1 SGHNT, CDR2 YYREEE (reference sequence). V lost 3 bases, J lost 6 bases, and 13 bases lay in between. CDR3 sequence reads: CASSYRDQGNSPLHF. In DNA, the CDR3 is TGTGCCAGCAGCTACCGGGACCAGGGTAATTCACCCCTCCACTTT.

This clone was recorded once. The chain carries TRBV7-9 and TRBJ2-4, with 7 bases identical to TRBD1. The CDR3 length is 16 residues. The germline CDR1 and CDR2 sequences are SEHNR and FQNEAQ (reference sequence). V shed 5 bases, J shed 1 base, and the junction held 8 bases outside the gene matches. CDR3 in DNA: TGTGCCAGCAGCCCAGGGACAGCCCTGGCCAAAAACATTCAGTACTTC. It codes for CASSPGTALAKNIQYF.

The chain links TRBV2 to TRBJ2-3; 10 nucleotides agree with TRBD2. The V segment lost 1 base and the J segment 2 bases; nucleotides outside the gene matches: 6. CDR3 length equals 17 residues. Per germline, CDR1 SNHLY and CDR2 FYNNEI. The CDR3 DNA sequence: TGTGCCAGCAGTGAAGGGATAGCGGGGGGAGCCACAGATACGCAGTATTTT. This encodes CASSEGIAGGATDTQYF.

The chain links TRBV7-2 to TRBJ1-1, with 10 bases identical to TRBD1. The CDR3 is made up of 11 amino acids. V was clipped by 5 bases and J by 11 bases; unmatched bases: 2. Germline CDR1 is SGHTA and CDR2 is FQGNSA. DNA for the CDR3: TGTGCCAGCAGCCCGGACAGGGGGGCTTTCTTT. Amino acid sequence: CASSPDRGAFF.

V and J are TRBV29-1 and TRBJ2-1; 7 nucleotides match TRBD1. CDR1 and CDR2 (germline): SQVTM, ANQGSEA. J gave up 7 bases and V 6 bases, and 6 bases lay outside the gene matches. This CDR3 has 12 residues. The CDR3, as DNA: TGCAGCGTAGACAGGGATAGGAATGAGCAGTTCTTC. Translating gives CSVDRDRNEQFF.

The V and J genes are TRBV11-2 and TRBJ2-7, with TRBD2 identical over 10 bases. The J segment lost 3 bases and the V segment lost 5 bases, leaving 4 bases of the junction unmatched. The CDR3 extends over 14 amino acids. Germline V lookup: CDR1 SGHAT, CDR2 FQNNGV. The CDR3 is CASSGSGGHYEQYF. In DNA form, the CDR3 reads TGTGCCAGCAGCGGTAGCGGGGGGCACTACGAGCAGTACTTC.

V usage is TRBV27 and J usage is TRBJ2-1; 7 bases match TRBD2. This CDR3 has 16 amino acids. Per germline, CDR1 MNHEY and CDR2 SMNVEV (reference sequence). V lost 6 bases, J lost 5 bases, and 13 bases stayed unmatched. CDR3 nucleotide sequence: TGTGCCAGCAGCCCCTCGGGGGGAGCTCGGAACAATGAGCAGTTCTTC. This codes for CASSPSGGARNNEQFF.

This sequence joins TRBV5-8 and TRBJ2-5; no clear D. The J call may be wrong; the DNA end is better matched by TRBJ2-7. This CDR3 has 13 residues. CDR1 SGHTS and CDR2 YDEGEE come from the germline V gene. The CDR3 sequence is CASSFLSGYEQYF. The CDR3 coding sequence is TGTGCCAGCAGCTTTTTGTCCGGCTACGAGCAGTACTTC.

The genes are TRBV2 and TRBJ1-1, with D perhaps TRBD1 (6 bases). V was cut by 6 bases and J by 4 bases, with 15 bases left in between. The CDR3 has 14 residues. Germline CDR1 is SNHLY and CDR2 is FYNNEI. The CDR3 loop reads CASRTQGFGTEAFF. The CDR3 DNA sequence: TGTGCCAGCAGAACACAGGGATTCGGCACTGAAGCTTTCTTT.